Each of the 16 T cell receptor beta chains below was sequenced from the same sample in a study of cytomegalovirus exposure and HLA in healthy donors. The PCR had 60 Vbeta and 13 Jbeta primers. The assay was immunoSEQ multiplex PCR, and TCRdb's table has in-frame clones only and misses some. The data show about 180,000 clones, around 82% seen once. The sequencing sample was made of PBMCs. Receptors were obtained from a man aged 25-45 years in good health and CMV-seronegative.

The genes are TRBV5-4 and TRBJ2-2; 7 nucleotides line up with TRBD2. With V trimmed by 0 bases and J by 1 base, 0 bases remained unmatched. The CDR3 runs 15 residues. CDR1 is SGHNT, CDR2 YYREEE, per germline (reference sequence). The CDR3 DNA reads TGTGCCAGCAGCTTGGCGGGAGGGAACACCGGGGAGCTGTTTTTT. Its protein product is CASSLAGGNTGELFF.

A few counts support this clone. The chain links TRBV11-3 to TRBJ2-5; 8 positions match TRBD1. Germline CDR1 and CDR2: SGHNT and YENEEA. There are 12 residues in the CDR3. Trimming removed 0 bases from V and 11 bases from J; junction bases left unmatched: 2. CDR3 coding DNA: TGTGCCAGCAGCTTAGAGACAGGGGAGCAGTACTTC. This codes for CASSLETGEQYF.

The chain combines TRBV10-2 with TRBJ1-2, with D perhaps matching TRBD1 (6 bases). Trimming took 0 bases from V and 3 from J, leaving 17 bases between them. The V gene's germline CDR1 is WSHSY and CDR2 SAAADI. This CDR3 is built from 17 residues. The CDR3 DNA is TGCGCCAGCAGTGAGTCAGGTTTAATAGGGGGACACTATGGCTACACCTTC. Translated, it gives CASSESGLIGGHYGYTF.

V is TRBV7-9 and J is TRBJ2-1; 13 nucleotides match TRBD2. V trimming: 5 bases; J trimming: 4 bases; junction bases outside the gene matches: 2. CDR3 length: 15 residues. From germline, CDR1 is SEHNR and CDR2 FQNEAQ (reference sequence). CDR3 protein: CASSKLAGGYNEQFF. In DNA form, the CDR3 reads TGTGCCAGCAGCAAACTAGCGGGAGGGTACAATGAGCAGTTCTTC.

This chain connects TRBV5-1 to TRBJ2-5; D gene ambiguous. The CDR3 runs to 12 residues. The V end was cut by 0 bases, the J end by 4 bases, with 4 bases between. Germline V gene sequence: CDR1 SGHRS, CDR2 YFSETQ. Written as DNA, the CDR3 is TGCGCCAGCAGCTTGGCTCGAGAGACCCAGTACTTC. Encoded protein: CASSLARETQYF.

This clone was counted a few times. The rearrangement uses TRBV30 and TRBJ2-7, with 7 bases lining up with TRBD2. Germline CDR1 reads GTSNPN; CDR2 reads SVGIG (reference sequence). V was clipped by 2 bases and J by 2 bases; unmatched bases: 15. This CDR3 region has 17 residues. The CDR3 DNA reads as TGTGCCTGGAGTCCGGCGCCGAGGCTAGCGGTGACCTACGAGCAGTACTTC. Amino acid sequence: CAWSPAPRLAVTYEQYF.

The chain couples TRBV29-1 to TRBJ2-7; 10 nucleotides agree with TRBD2. The CDR3 runs to 17 residues. Germline-derived CDR1 and CDR2 are SQVTM and ANQGSEA. The V and J ends lost 4 bases and 2 bases, in that order; junction bases with no gene match: 14. The CDR3 bases are TGCAGCGTTGTGATCGGAATAGCGGGAGGCCAAGCCTACGAGCAGTACTTC. It specifies CSVVIGIAGGQAYEQYF.

This clone was observed once. The chain joins TRBV6-5 to TRBJ1-1, with 7 bases identical to TRBD1. The CDR3 is made up of 14 amino acids. Germline lookup yields CDR1 MNHEY and CDR2 SVGAGI. The V and J ends lost 2 bases and 7 bases, in that order; junction bases with no gene match: 7. Here the CDR3 reads CASSYTRQGLEAFF. DNA for the CDR3: TGTGCCAGCAGTTACACTAGACAGGGCCTTGAAGCTTTCTTT.

The chain recombines TRBV7-9 with TRBJ2-1, with 10 bases matching TRBD2. The CDR3 has 15 residues. From germline, CDR1 is SEHNR and CDR2 FQNEAQ (reference sequence). After removal of 8 bases from V and 2 bases from J, the junction contained 6 bases not matched to a gene. DNA for the CDR3: TGTGCCAGCGTTATGAGCGGGGGGGCCTACAATGAGCAGTTCTTC. Translation gives CASVMSGGAYNEQFF.

The CDR3 sequence is CASSYLPGGSQPQHF. CDR3 bases: TGTGCCAGCAGTTACCTACCAGGGGGAAGTCAGCCCCAGCATTTT. The rearrangement uses TRBV6-6 and TRBJ1-5, with TRBD1 matching over 7 bases. CDR1 and CDR2 (germline): MNHNY, SVGAGI (reference sequence). This CDR3 contains 15 residues. Unmatched junction bases numbered 7, after V lost 2 bases and J lost 6 bases.

The chain couples TRBV7-2 to TRBJ2-2; 8 bases map to TRBD1. This CDR3 has 15 residues. Per the germline V gene, CDR1 is SGHTA and CDR2 is FQGNSA. Germline trimming cut 5 bases from V and 6 bases from J; bases unmatched to any gene: 8. The CDR3 DNA sequence: TGTGCCAGCAGCCCCCGGACAGGGAGCGCCGGGGAGCTGTTTTTT. As protein: CASSPRTGSAGELFF.

The rearrangement uses TRBV18 and TRBJ1-1; possible D gene TRBD1, 5 bases. The CDR3 is 13 amino acids. The V and J ends lost 2 bases and 4 bases respectively, with 8 bases between them. CDR1 and CDR2 (germline): KGHSH, LQKENI. The CDR3 region is CASSPDSVTEAFF. In nucleotides, the CDR3 is TGTGCCAGCTCACCAGACAGTGTCACTGAAGCTTTCTTT.

V and J are TRBV7-2 and TRBJ2-3; 7 bases line up with TRBD1. The junction had 16 bases not matched to a gene; V was cut back by 7 bases and J by 9 bases. This CDR3 contains 15 residues. The germline gives CDR1 SGHTA, CDR2 FQGNSA. The CDR3 nucleotides are TGTGCCAGCATTGGAGGCAGGGGGACGGACGTGACGCAGTATTTT. This translates into CASIGGRGTDVTQYF.

The genes are TRBV7-9 and TRBJ2-7; D unresolved. Germline CDR1 SEHNR, CDR2 FQNEAQ (reference sequence). With 1 base removed from V and 3 bases from J, the gap between germline ends came to 10 bases. The CDR3 length is 14 residues. Here the CDR3 reads CASSLVFQDYEQYF. The DNA for the CDR3 is TGTGCCAGCAGCTTAGTTTTCCAGGACTACGAGCAGTACTTC.

The J gene is TRBJ2-5, the V gene TRBV5-4; D gene unclear. From germline, CDR1 is SGHNT and CDR2 YYREEE (reference sequence). This CDR3 comprises 13 residues. V was pared by 4 bases and J by 1 base, with 8 bases between. This chain's CDR3 is CASSEVSQETQYF. Here the CDR3 DNA reads TGTGCCAGCAGCGAAGTCAGCCAAGAGACCCAGTACTTC.

V usage is TRBV11-2 and J usage is TRBJ2-7; tentatively, D is TRBD1 (6 bases). The CDR3 is 14 residues long. Trimming left V 3 bases short and J 3 bases short, with 12 bases between. The V gene's germline CDR1 is SGHAT and CDR2 FQNNGV. CDR3 loop: CASSFGPGVYEQYF. The CDR3, as DNA: TGTGCCAGCAGCTTTGGTCCAGGGGTCTACGAGCAGTACTTC.